The 5 T cell receptor beta chains reported below all come from one sample, sequenced in a study of cytomegalovirus exposure and HLA in healthy donors. PCR amplification relied on 60 Vbeta primers (plus 13 Jbeta primers). Sequenced by immunoSEQ multiplex PCR; TCRdb stores in-frame clones only, minus some. The top ten clones hold less than 3.5% of a sample with about 110,000 clones, 71% of them seen once. The sample comprised PBMCs. All receptors come from a female donor in good health and CMV-seronegative.

This chain connects TRBV27 to TRBJ2-7; TRBD1 is a possible D gene (5 bases). Trimming pared 5 bases from V and 5 bases from J, leaving 16 bases between. The CDR3 is made up of 14 amino acids. Germline V gives CDR1 MNHEY, CDR2 SMNVEV (reference sequence). The CDR3 loop reads CASSKTVSVHEQYF. The CDR3 DNA reads as TGTGCCAGCAGTAAGACAGTAAGTGTCCACGAGCAGTACTTC.

CDR3 DNA: TGTGCCAGCTCACCACTCGGGACAGGGGACACTGAAGCTTTCTTT. Its protein is CASSPLGTGDTEAFF. The V call is TRBV18, the J call TRBJ1-1; 10 nucleotides match TRBD1. The CDR3 is 15 amino acids. Losses at the gene ends were 1 base for V and 3 bases for J; bases not matched to a gene: 2. Germline-derived CDR1 and CDR2 are KGHSH and LQKENI. The complete variable domain, with remaining parts taken from reference TRBV18 and TRBJ1-1, reads NAGVMQNPRHLVRRRGQEARLRCSPMKGHSHVYWYRQLPEEGLKFMVYLQKENIIDESGMPKERFSAEFPKEGPSILRIQQVVRGDSAAYFCASSPLGTGDTEAFFGQGTRLTVV.

This chain joins TRBV5-5 and TRBJ2-1; 10 bases match TRBD1. This CDR3 region has 14 residues. Germline V lookup: CDR1 SGHKS, CDR2 YYEKEE (reference sequence). With V trimmed by 5 bases and J by 8 bases, 7 bases remained unmatched. CDR3 nucleotide sequence: TGTGCCAGCAGTTCGCCGGGACAGGGGTATGAGCAGTTCTTC. Protein sequence: CASSSPGQGYEQFF.

The J gene is TRBJ2-5, the V gene TRBV30; the match to TRBD2 covers 11 bases. There are 15 residues in the CDR3. V lost 2 bases, J lost 4 bases, and 6 bases stayed unmatched. The germline V gene has CDR1 GTSNPN and CDR2 SVGIG (reference sequence). CDR3 nucleotide sequence: TGTGCCTGGAGTCCCCCGACTAGCGGGATAGAGACCCAGTACTTC. Translated: CAWSPPTSGIETQYF.

The chain uses TRBV5-1 and TRBJ2-3; D is uncertain. The length of the CDR3 is 14 residues. Trimming stripped 0 bases from V and 4 bases from J, with 9 bases between. Germline V gene sequence: CDR1 SGHRS, CDR2 YFSETQ. This chain's CDR3 is CASSLEPRADTQYF. CDR3 in DNA: TGCGCCAGCAGCTTGGAGCCCCGTGCAGATACGCAGTATTTT.